The clone carrying this T cell receptor beta chain was seen a few times. The antigen remains unidentified. The entry originates in a study of identical twins. Findings and caveats of the study: Not following the same donors, the study drew its conclusions from cross-sectional statistical analysis. Beta out-of-frame twin sharing showed a weaker excess.

Carrying unique molecular identifiers, the cDNA also gained a universal primer site through template switching. TCRdb re-called the 5' RACE reads through MiXCR, storing one row per CDR3 protein. This sample yields roughly 240,000 distinct CDR3 sequences, of which approximately 7.3% are seen a single time; less than 6.5% belongs to the top ten. The V and J ends lost 5 bases and 10 bases, in that order; junction bases with no gene match: 17. CDR3 size: 16 residues. In addition, the sample was reused for a study of yellow fever vaccine responses in identical twins.

The TCR comes from a woman under 30 in good health. The sample consisted of CD8+ T cells sorted from blood. The rearrangement links TRBV12-3 or TRBV12-4 to TRBJ2-1, with 7 positions matching TRBD2. The DNA of the CDR3 is TGTGCCAGCAGTCCGCCTAGCGGTCAGCCGCTATGGGAGCAGTTCTTC. Translation: CASSPPSGQPLWEQFF.